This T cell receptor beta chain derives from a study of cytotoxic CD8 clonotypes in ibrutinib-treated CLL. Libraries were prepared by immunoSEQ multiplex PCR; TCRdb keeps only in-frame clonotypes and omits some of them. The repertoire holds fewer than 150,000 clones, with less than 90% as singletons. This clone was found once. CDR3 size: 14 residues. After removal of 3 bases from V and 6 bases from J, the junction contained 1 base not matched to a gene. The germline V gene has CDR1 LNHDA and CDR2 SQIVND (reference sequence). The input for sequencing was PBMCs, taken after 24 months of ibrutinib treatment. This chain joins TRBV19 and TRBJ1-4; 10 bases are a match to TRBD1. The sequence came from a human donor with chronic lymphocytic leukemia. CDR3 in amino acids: CASSIGTGDEKLFF. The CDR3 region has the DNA TGTGCCAGTAGTATCGGGACAGGGGATGAAAAACTGTTTTTT.